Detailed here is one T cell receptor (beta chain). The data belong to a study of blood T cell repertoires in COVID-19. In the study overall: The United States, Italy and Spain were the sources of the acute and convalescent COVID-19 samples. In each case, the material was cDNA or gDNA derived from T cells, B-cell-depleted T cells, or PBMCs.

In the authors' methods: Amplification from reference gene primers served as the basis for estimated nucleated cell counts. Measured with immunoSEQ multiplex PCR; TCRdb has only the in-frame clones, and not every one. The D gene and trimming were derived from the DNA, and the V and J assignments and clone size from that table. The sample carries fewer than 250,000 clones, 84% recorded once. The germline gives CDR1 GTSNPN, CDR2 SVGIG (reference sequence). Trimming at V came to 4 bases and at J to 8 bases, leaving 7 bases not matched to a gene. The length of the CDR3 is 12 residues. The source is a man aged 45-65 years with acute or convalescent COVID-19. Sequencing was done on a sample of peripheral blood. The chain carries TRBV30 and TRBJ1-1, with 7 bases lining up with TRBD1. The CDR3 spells CAWTSEGAEAFF. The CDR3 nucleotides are TGTGCCTGGACCTCAGAGGGGGCCGAAGCTTTCTTT.